A single sample gave rise to the 15 T cell receptor beta chains below, sequenced in a study of T cells in Graves' hyperthyroidism and ophthalmopathy. RNA transcripts yielded amplified TCR beta CDR3 regions. A set of HTBI primers served as the primers for a first-round RT-PCR of the TCR CDR3. TCRdb passed the multiplex PCR reads through MiXCR, listing each CDR3 protein once. The data hold nearly 110,000 distinct CDR3 sequences, with about 15% observed a single time. Sequenced material: blood. All receptors come from a woman aged 45 to 65 with Graves' hyperthyroidism.

This clonotype has ten or more counts. This chain uses TRBV7-2 with TRBJ1-5; a possible D gene is TRBD1 (6 bases). The CDR3 is 13 residues long. From germline, CDR1 is SGHTA and CDR2 FQGNSA. V was pared by 5 bases and J by 6 bases, with 11 bases between. The CDR3 coding sequence is TGTGCCAGCAGCACCCCAGGGGTTCAGCCCCAGCATTTT. Translating it yields CASSTPGVQPQHF.

This clonotype showed up just once. This chain uses TRBV20-1 with TRBJ2-1, with 14 bases lining up with TRBD2. Germline-derived CDR1 and CDR2 are DFQATT and SNEGSKA (reference sequence). The CDR3 contains 12 residues. The CDR3 DNA reads as TGCACCGGGACTAGCGGGGGAAATGAGCAGTTCTTC. Translating it yields CTGTSGGNEQFF.

This clonotype was detected many times. The chain recombines TRBV7-6 with TRBJ1-1; D remains unclear. The germline V gene encodes CDR1 SGHVS and CDR2 FNYEAQ. The CDR3 spans 16 residues. The V and J ends lost 5 bases and 0 bases respectively, with 16 bases between them. CDR3: CASSLSGGPVNTEAFF. The DNA for the CDR3 is TGTGCCAGCAGCCTCAGTGGCGGTCCGGTGAACACTGAAGCTTTCTTT.

This clonotype was seen ten or more times. This chain links TRBV11-2 with TRBJ2-1, with D perhaps TRBD1 (5 bases). The CDR3 is 12 residues long. Germline V gene data show CDR1 as SGHAT and CDR2 as FQNNGV. V shed 3 bases and J shed 9 bases, with 9 bases lying between them. CDR3 protein: CASSFRVTEQFF. The CDR3 DNA reads as TGTGCCAGCAGCTTCAGGGTTACTGAGCAGTTCTTC.

At least ten counts were recorded for this clonotype. This rearrangement joins TRBV20-1 to TRBJ1-3; tentatively, D is TRBD1 (5 bases). With 6 bases removed from V and 2 bases from J, the gap between germline ends came to 14 bases. There are 14 residues in the CDR3. Germline CDR1 DFQATT, CDR2 SNEGSKA (reference sequence). CDR3 coding DNA: TGCAGTGCCGGGGGGAGGGGAACTGGAAACACCATATATTTT. It specifies CSAGGRGTGNTIYF.

The V and J genes are TRBV11-2 and TRBJ2-1; D tentatively reads TRBD1 or TRBD2 (5 bases each). The CDR3 is 13 residues long. V dropped 2 bases and J dropped 12 bases, with 14 bases sitting between them. Germline CDR1 and CDR2: SGHAT and FQNNGV. The CDR3 protein is CASSLSSGARQFF. CDR3 sequence (DNA): TGTGCCAGCAGCTTATCGTCCGGGGCGCGGCAGTTCTTC.

This clonotype was detected a few times. This chain uses TRBV19 with TRBJ2-1; the match to TRBD2 covers 11 bases. J lost 4 bases, V lost 7 bases, and 6 bases had no gene match. In germline, CDR1 is LNHDA, CDR2 SQIVND (reference sequence). This CDR3 is 15 amino acids long. The CDR3 coding sequence is TGTGCCAGTACTCTGACTAGCGGGGCTTACAATGAGCAGTTCTTC. Residues: CASTLTSGAYNEQFF.

This clonotype has a count of ten or more. The chain employs TRBV7-2 and TRBJ1-1, with a possible D match to TRBD1 (5 bases). In germline, CDR1 is SGHTA, CDR2 FQGNSA. V lost 3 bases, J lost 0 bases, and 23 bases lay in between. The CDR3 contains 19 residues. The CDR3 loop reads CASSFSSHSSQGLNTEAFF. Here the CDR3 DNA reads TGTGCCAGCAGCTTTTCGTCTCACAGCTCCCAGGGCCTGAACACTGAAGCTTTCTTT.

This clonotype was recorded at least ten times. V and J are TRBV27 and TRBJ2-7; tentative D call: TRBD2 (6 bases). With 2 bases removed from V and 2 bases from J, the gap between germline ends came to 13 bases. This CDR3 spans 15 amino acids. CDR1 and CDR2 (germline): MNHEY, SMNVEV (reference sequence). The CDR3 protein is CASSLGVGGTYEQYF. The CDR3 coding sequence is TGTGCCAGCAGTTTAGGAGTGGGGGGAACCTACGAGCAGTACTTC.

This clonotype showed up many times. J is TRBJ2-5 and V is TRBV5-1, with no clear D. There are 14 residues in the CDR3. V was trimmed by 0 bases and J by 1 base, leaving 7 bases between them. Looked up from germline, CDR1 is SGHRS and CDR2 is YFSETQ. The CDR3 coding sequence is TGCGCCAGCAGCTTGGTCGGCAGCCAAGAGACCCAGTACTTC. Residues: CASSLVGSQETQYF.

In this sample, this clonotype turned up many times. The chain employs TRBV27 and TRBJ1-6, with TRBD1 matching 10 bases. The trim removed 6 bases at V and 7 bases at J, leaving 3 bases unmatched. Germline CDR1 and CDR2: MNHEY and SMNVEV (reference sequence). This CDR3 has 14 amino acids. CDR3 DNA sequence: TGTGCCAGCAGCCGGACAGGGGGGAATTCACCCCTCCACTTT. It yields the protein CASSRTGGNSPLHF.

This clonotype was counted ten times or more. The chain couples TRBV29-1 to TRBJ2-5; no firm D call. The CDR3 is 9 residues long. CDR1 and CDR2 from the germline V gene are SQVTM and ANQGSEA. Trimming stripped 8 bases from V and 4 bases from J, with 5 bases between. CDR3 residues: CSPVETQYF. The DNA for the CDR3 is TGCAGCCCCGTAGAGACCCAGTACTTC.

There are many counts of this clonotype. The gene calls are TRBV19 and TRBJ2-1, with D possibly TRBD2 on 5 matching bases. The germline gives CDR1 LNHDA, CDR2 SQIVND (reference sequence). This CDR3 is built from 13 residues. Trimming shortened V by 3 bases and J by 10 bases, and 13 bases separated the two germline ends. For the CDR3, the DNA is TGTGCCAGTAGTATGCTAGGAGAGGGAGAGCAGTTCTTC. Its translation: CASSMLGEGEQFF.

This clonotype was recorded many times. The chain joins TRBV13 to TRBJ2-2; D is undetermined. This CDR3 comprises 14 residues. V was shortened by 5 bases and J by 0 bases, with 7 bases between the two germline ends. Germline V gene sequence: CDR1 PRHDT, CDR2 FYEKMQ (reference sequence). The CDR3 DNA is TGTGCCAGCAGCCCCCCCACGAACACCGGGGAGCTGTTTTTT. It codes for CASSPPTNTGELFF. Complete variable domain (other parts from reference TRBV13 and TRBJ2-2): AAGVIQSPRHLIKEKRETATLKCYPIPRHDTVYWYQQGPGQDPQFLISFYEKMQSDKGSIPDRFSAQQFSDYHSELNMSSLELGDSALYFCASSPPTNTGELFFGEGSRLTVL.

This clonotype was found many times. The chain carries TRBV4-2 and TRBJ2-1; D is possibly TRBD1 or TRBD2 (5 bases each). Germline CDR1 reads LGHNA; CDR2 reads YNFKEQ. The length of the CDR3 is 17 residues. V lost 5 bases, J lost 7 bases, and 24 bases lay in between. The CDR3 protein is CASSYVGTGLMGNEQFF. For the CDR3, the DNA is TGTGCCAGCAGCTACGTGGGGACGGGCCTGATGGGGAATGAGCAGTTCTTC.